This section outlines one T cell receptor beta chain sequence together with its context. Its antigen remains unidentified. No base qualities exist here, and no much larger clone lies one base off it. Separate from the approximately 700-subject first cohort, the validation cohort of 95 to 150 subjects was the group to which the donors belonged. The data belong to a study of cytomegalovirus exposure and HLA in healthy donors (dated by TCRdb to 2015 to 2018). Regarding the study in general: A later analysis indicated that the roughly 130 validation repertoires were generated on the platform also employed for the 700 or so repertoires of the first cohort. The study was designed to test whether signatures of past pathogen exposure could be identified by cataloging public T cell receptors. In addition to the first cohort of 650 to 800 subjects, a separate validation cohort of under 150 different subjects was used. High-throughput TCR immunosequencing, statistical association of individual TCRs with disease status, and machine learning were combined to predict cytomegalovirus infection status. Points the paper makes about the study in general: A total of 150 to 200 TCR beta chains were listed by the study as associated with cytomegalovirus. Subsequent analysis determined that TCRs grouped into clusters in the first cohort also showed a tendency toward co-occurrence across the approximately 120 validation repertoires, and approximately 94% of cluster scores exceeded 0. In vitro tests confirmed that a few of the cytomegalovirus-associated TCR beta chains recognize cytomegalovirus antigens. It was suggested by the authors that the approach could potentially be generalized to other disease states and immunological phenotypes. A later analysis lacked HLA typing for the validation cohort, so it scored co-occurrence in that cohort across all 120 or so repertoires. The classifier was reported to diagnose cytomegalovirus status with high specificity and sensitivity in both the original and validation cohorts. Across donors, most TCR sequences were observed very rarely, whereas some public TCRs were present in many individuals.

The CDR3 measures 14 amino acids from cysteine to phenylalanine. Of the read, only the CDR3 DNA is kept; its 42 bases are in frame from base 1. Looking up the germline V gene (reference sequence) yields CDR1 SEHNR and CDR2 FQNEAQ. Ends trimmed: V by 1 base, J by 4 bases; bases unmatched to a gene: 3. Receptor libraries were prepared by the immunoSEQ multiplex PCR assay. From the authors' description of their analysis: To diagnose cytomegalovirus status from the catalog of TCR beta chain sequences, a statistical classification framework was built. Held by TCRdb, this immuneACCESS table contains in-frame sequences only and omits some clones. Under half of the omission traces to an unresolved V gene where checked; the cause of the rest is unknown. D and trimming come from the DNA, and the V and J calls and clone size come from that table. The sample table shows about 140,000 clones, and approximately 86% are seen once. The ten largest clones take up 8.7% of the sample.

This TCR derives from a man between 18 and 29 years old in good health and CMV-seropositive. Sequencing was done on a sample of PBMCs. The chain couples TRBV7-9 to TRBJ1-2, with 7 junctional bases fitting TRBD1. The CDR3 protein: CASSLGTGGYGYTF. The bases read TGTGCCAGCAGCTTAGGGACAGGAGGCTATGGCTACACCTTC.